The sequence of this T cell receptor beta chain was determined in a study of blood T cells in healthy people across ages. Total RNA extraction produced at least 5.5 micrograms (per sample) for the study. J was trimmed by 9 bases and V by 5 bases; bases with no gene match: 10. The CDR3 has 15 residues. Germline V lookup: CDR1 SGHVS, CDR2 FNYEAQ. With a J-beta primer mix and a sample-barcoded 5' primer, a second PCR ran about 6 to 11 cycles. Each cDNA molecule was tagged by a template-switch adaptor that had 12 random nucleotides. TCRdb independently ran MiXCR on the 5' RACE reads; one entry per CDR3 protein. Altogether about 1,000,000 distinct CDR3 sequences are present, less than 50% being singletons, with the ten largest covering approximately 20%. The sample holds one count of this clonotype. Its antigen is still unknown. Study-wide results and limits: TCR beta diversity, measured per million T cells, fell in a roughly linear way with age.

The TCR sequence derives from a woman in her fifties or sixties in good health. The specimen sequenced was blood. The V call is TRBV7-6, the J call TRBJ2-1; 10 bases map to TRBD1. The CDR3 region has the DNA TGTGCCAGCAGCCCCCGGACAGGGGGAAGGGGTGAGCAGTTCTTC. It translates to CASSPRTGGRGEQFF.